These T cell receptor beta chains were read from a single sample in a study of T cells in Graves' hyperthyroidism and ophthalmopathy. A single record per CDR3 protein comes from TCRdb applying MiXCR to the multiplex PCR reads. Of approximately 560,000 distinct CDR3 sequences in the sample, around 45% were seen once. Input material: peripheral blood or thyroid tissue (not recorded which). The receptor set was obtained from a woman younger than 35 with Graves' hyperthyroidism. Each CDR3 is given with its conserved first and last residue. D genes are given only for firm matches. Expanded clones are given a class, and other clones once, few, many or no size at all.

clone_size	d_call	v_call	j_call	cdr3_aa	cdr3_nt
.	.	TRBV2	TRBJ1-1	CASSRGLRDELEAFF	TGTGCCAGTTCCCGAGGACTTCGGGACGAACTCGAAGCTTTCTTT
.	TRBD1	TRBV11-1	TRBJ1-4	CASSLVGTGVNEKLFF	TGTGCCAGCAGCTTGGTAGGGACAGGGGTTAATGAAAAACTGTTTTTT
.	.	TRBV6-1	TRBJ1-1	CASSPDGGMNTEAFF	TGTGCCAGCAGTCCGGACGGGGGTATGAACACTGAAGCTTTCTTT
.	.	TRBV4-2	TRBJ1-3	CASSQQRGDGNTIYF	TGTGCCAGCAGCCAACAGAGGGGGGACGGAAACACCATATATTTT
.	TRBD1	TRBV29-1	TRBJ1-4	CSVDQGDQTF	TGCAGCGTTGATCAGGGGGATCAGACGTTT
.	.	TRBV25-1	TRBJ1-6	CASSPDGRDNSPLHF	TGTGCCAGCTCACCTGACGGGCGCGATAATTCACCCCTCCACTTT
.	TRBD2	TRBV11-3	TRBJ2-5	CASTWTSGSGRETQYF	TGTGCCAGCACCTGGACTAGCGGGAGTGGTAGAGAGACCCAGTACTTC
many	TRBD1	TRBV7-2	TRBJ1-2	CASSLVPGQGHGYTF	TGTGCCAGCAGCTTAGTCCCAGGACAGGGGCATGGCTACACCTTC
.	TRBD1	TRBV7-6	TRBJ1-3	CASSYRRTGGRNTIYF	TGTGCCAGCAGTTACCGGCGGACAGGGGGCAGGAACACCATATATTTT
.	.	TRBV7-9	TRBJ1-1	CASSESRSGEAFF	TGTGCCAGCAGTGAAAGTCGATCCGGGGAAGCTTTCTTT
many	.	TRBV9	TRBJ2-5	CASSLVVGREETQYF	TGTGCCAGCAGCCTAGTTGTGGGCAGGGAGGAGACCCAGTACTTC
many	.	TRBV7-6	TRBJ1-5	CASSPGYNQPQHF	TGTGCCAGCAGTCCAGGATATAATCAGCCCCAGCATTTT
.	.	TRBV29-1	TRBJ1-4	CSVGDEGATNEKLFF	TGCAGCGTGGGAGACGAGGGAGCAACTAATGAAAAACTGTTTTTT
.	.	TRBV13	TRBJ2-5	CASSQVSGSETHETQYF	TGTGCCAGCAGCCAAGTTTCAGGTTCCGAAACCCACGAGACCCAGTACTTC
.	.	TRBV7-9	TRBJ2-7	CASSLPPGGGDEQYF	TGTGCCAGCAGCTTACCACCAGGGGGAGGCGACGAGCAGTACTTC
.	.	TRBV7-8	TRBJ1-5	CASSLPRHF	TGTGCCAGCAGCTTACCCCGGCATTTT
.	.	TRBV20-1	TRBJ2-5	CSARDPSGGRQETQYF	TGCAGTGCTAGAGATCCCAGTGGCGGCCGCCAAGAGACCCAGTACTTC
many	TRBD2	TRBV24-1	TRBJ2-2	CATTTSETGELFF	TGTGCCACCACCACTAGCGAAACCGGGGAGCTGTTTTTT
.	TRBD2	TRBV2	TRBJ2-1	CASRLADYNEQFF	TGTGCCAGCAGACTAGCGGACTACAATGAGCAGTTCTTC
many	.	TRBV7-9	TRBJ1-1	CASSYRDKDTEAFF	TGTGCCAGCAGCTATCGGGACAAGGACACTGAAGCTTTCTTT
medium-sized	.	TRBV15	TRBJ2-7	CATSRPQGSYEQYF	TGTGCCACCAGCAGACCTCAGGGGTCCTACGAGCAGTACTTC
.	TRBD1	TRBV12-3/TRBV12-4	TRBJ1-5	CASSHGQGYQPQHF	TGTGCCAGCAGCCATGGACAGGGCTATCAGCCCCAGCATTTT
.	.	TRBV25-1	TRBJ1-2	CASSQDRTVYGYTF	TGTGCCAGCAGCCAAGATCGGACGGTCTATGGCTACACCTTC
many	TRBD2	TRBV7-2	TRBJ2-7	CASSQDRTSGYEQYF	TGCGCCAGCAGCCAAGACCGGACTAGCGGCTACGAGCAGTACTTC
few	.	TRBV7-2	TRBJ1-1	CASSLGYGTPLNTEAFF	TGTGCCAGCAGCTTAGGGTACGGGACACCCCTGAACACTGAAGCTTTCTTT
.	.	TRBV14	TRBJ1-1	CASSQNLAGEAFF	TGTGCCAGCAGCCAAAACCTCGCAGGGGAGGCTTTCTTT
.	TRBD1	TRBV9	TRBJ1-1	CASSSNAQGANTEAFF	TGTGCCAGCAGCTCGAACGCTCAGGGGGCTAACACTGAAGCTTTCTTT
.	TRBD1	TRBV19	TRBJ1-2	CASSIGGQGYGYTF	TGTGCCAGTAGTATAGGAGGACAGGGATATGGCTACACCTTC
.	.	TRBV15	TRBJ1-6	CATSSMGGIAYNSPLHF	TGTGCCACCAGCAGTATGGGGGGGATCGCCTATAATTCACCCCTCCACTTT
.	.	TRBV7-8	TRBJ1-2	CASSPGGGASYGYTF	TGTGCCAGCAGCCCCGGGGGGGGCGCGAGCTATGGCTACACCTTC
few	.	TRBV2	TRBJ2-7	CASSQPGAPYEQYF	TGTGCCAGCAGCCAACCCGGGGCCCCCTACGAGCAGTACTTC
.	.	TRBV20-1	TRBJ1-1	CSARLNTEVFF	TGCAGTGCTAGATTAAACACTGAAGTTTTCTTT
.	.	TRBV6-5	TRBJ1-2	CASSYSPGTNYGYTF	TGTGCCAGCAGTTACTCCCCGGGAACTAACTATGGCTACACCTTC
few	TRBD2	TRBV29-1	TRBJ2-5	CSVLLAGGPGPYQETQYF	TGCAGCGTTCTTCTAGCGGGAGGACCTGGACCGTACCAAGAGACCCAGTACTTC
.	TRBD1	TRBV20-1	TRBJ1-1	CSALPVRQGLNTEAFF	TGCAGTGCTCTCCCAGTCCGACAGGGTCTGAACACTGAAGCTTTCTTT